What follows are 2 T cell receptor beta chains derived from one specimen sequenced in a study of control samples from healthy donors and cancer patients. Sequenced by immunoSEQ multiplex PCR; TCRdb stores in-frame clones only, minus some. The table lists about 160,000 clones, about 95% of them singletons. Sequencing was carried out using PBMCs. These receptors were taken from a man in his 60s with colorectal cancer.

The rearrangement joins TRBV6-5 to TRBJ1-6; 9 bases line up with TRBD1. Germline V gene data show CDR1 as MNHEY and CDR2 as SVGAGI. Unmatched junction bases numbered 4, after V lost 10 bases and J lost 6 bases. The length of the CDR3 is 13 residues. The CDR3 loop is CATMDRGNSPLHF. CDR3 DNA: TGTGCCACCATGGACAGGGGTAATTCACCCCTCCACTTT.

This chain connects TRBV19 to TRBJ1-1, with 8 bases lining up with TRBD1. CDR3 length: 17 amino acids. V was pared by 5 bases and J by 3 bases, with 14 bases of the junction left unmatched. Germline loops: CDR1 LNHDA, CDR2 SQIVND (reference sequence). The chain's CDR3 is CASSLKRQGRRDTEAFF. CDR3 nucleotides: TGTGCCAGTAGTCTAAAACGACAGGGGAGGCGGGACACTGAAGCTTTCTTT.